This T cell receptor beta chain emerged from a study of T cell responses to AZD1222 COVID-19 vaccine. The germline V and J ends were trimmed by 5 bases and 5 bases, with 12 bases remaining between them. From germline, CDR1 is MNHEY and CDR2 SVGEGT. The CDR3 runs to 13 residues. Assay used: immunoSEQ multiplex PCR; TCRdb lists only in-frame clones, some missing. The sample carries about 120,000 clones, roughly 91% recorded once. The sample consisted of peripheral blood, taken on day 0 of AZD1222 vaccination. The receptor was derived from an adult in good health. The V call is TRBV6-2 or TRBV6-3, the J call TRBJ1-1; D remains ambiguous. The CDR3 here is CASSPGETTEAFF. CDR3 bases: TGTGCCAGCAGTCCCGGGGAGACAACTGAAGCTTTCTTT.